This T cell receptor beta chain originates from a study of blood T cell repertoires in COVID-19. Trimming removed 2 bases from V and 2 bases from J, with 12 bases in between. The CDR3 is 15 amino acids. Germline assignment: CDR1 SGHTA and CDR2 FQGNSA. Repertoires were generated with immunoSEQ multiplex PCR, while TCRdb's copy carries only in-frame clones and drops some. The profile shows about 270,000 clones, 75% to 95% of them singletons. The TCR sequence derives from a man aged 35-49 years who had been exposed to COVID-19. The genes are TRBV7-2 and TRBJ2-5; D perhaps matches TRBD2 (6 bases). Material for sequencing was PBMCs or T cells enriched from blood (not recorded which). The DNA of the CDR3 is TGTGCCAGCAGCTTATTAAGGGCGGGGCAAGAGACCCAGTACTTC. This codes for CASSLLRAGQETQYF.